The subject of this entry is one T cell receptor beta chain. V lost 2 bases, J lost 1 base, and 9 bases stayed unmatched. CDR3 length: 17 residues. Germline V gene lookup returns CDR1 SGDLS and CDR2 YYNGEE. The data stem from a study of blood T cell repertoires in COVID-19. At the level of the study: Acute and convalescent COVID-19 samples came from the United States, Italy and Spain.

Profiled with immunoSEQ multiplex PCR; TCRdb holds only in-frame clones, not every one. The sample has fewer than 110,000 clones, 80% seen once. The chain has TRBV9 and TRBJ1-3, with TRBD1 matching 7 bases. This sequence originates from a man aged 65 to 85 with acute or convalescent COVID-19. The material sequenced was peripheral blood. CDR3 sequence reads: CASSVGVAGGSGNTIYF. The DNA of the CDR3 is TGTGCCAGCAGCGTGGGAGTGGCAGGGGGTTCTGGAAACACCATATATTTT.